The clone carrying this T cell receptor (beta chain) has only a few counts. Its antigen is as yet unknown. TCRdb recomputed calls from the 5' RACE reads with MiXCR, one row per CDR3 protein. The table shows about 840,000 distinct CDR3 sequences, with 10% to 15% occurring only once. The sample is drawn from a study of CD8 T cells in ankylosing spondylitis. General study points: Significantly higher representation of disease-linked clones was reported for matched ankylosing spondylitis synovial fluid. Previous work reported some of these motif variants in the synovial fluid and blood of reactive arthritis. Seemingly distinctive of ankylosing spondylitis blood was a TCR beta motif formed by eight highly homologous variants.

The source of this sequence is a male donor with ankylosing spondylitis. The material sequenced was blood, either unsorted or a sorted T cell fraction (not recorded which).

The CDR3 DNA reads as TGTGCCAGCTCACCAATGGGACAGGGTTACACTGAAGCTTTCTTT. As protein: CASSPMGQGYTEAFF. The chain is built from TRBV18 and TRBJ1-1, with 9 bases identical to TRBD1. The germline gives CDR1 KGHSH, CDR2 LQKENI. The CDR3 has 15 residues. V lost 2 bases to trimming and J lost 3 bases; unmatched junction nucleotides: 4. The entire variable domain, with the rest obtained from reference TRBV18 and TRBJ1-1, is as follows: NAGVMQNPRHLVRRRGQEARLRCSPMKGHSHVYWYRQLPEEGLKFMVYLQKENIIDESGMPKERFSAEFPKEGPSILRIQQVVRGDSAAYFCASSPMGQGYTEAFFGQGTRLTVV.